This T cell receptor (beta chain) is drawn from a study of blood T cell repertoires in COVID-19. Overall study context: T cells, B-cell-depleted T cells, or PBMCs provided the cDNA or gDNA that served as material.

Each recovered donor of Cohort 3 presented with two negative PCRs, clearance, or symptom resolution. Here immunoSEQ multiplex PCR was the method, and the copy in TCRdb shows in-frame clones only, minus some. The table has fewer than 350,000 clones, approximately 85% seen once. Trimming took 4 bases from V and 4 from J; bases not matched to a gene: 5. The CDR3 loop spans 14 amino acids. The germline gives CDR1 LGHNA, CDR2 YSLEER. The rearrangement links TRBV4-3 to TRBJ1-2; 8 bases align to TRBD1. The receptor's source is a man aged 30-40 years who had recovered from COVID-19. Sequencing input: PBMCs or T cells enriched from blood (not recorded which). The CDR3 DNA sequence: TGCGCCAGCAGCCCGACGGACAGGGTCTATGGCTACACCTTC. Protein: CASSPTDRVYGYTF.